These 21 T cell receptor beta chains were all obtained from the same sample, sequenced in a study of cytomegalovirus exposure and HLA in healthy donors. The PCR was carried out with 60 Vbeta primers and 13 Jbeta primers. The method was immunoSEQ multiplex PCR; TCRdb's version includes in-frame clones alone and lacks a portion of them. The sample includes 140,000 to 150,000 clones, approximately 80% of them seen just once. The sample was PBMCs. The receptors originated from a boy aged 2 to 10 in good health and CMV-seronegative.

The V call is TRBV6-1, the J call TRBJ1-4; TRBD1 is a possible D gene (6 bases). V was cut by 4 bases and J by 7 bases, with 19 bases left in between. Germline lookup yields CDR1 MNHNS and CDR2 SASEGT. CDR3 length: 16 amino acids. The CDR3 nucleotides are TGTGCCAGCAGTGTGGGCAGGGGAATCGGCGGTGAAAAACTGTTTTTT. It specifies CASSVGRGIGGEKLFF.

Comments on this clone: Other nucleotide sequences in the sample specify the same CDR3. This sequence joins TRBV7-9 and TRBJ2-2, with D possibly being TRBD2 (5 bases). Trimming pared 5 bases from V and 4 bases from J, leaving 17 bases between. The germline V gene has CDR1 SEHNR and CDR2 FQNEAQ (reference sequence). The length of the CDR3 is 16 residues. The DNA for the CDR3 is TGTGCCAGCAGCCCATCACGGGGAGAGAGCACCGGGGAGCTGTTTTTT. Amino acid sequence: CASSPSRGESTGELFF.

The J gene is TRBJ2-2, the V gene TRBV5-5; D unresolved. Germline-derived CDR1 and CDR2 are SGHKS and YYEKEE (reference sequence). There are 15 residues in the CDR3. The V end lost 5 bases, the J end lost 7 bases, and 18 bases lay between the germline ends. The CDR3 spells CASRPEDGYDGELFF. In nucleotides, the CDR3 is TGTGCCAGCAGACCAGAAGACGGGTACGACGGGGAGCTGTTTTTT.

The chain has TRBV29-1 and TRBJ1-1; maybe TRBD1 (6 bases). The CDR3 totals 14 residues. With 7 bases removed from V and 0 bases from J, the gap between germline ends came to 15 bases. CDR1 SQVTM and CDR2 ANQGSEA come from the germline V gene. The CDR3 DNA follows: TGCAGCGCTGTGGACAGCCACATGAACACTGAAGCTTTCTTT. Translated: CSAVDSHMNTEAFF.

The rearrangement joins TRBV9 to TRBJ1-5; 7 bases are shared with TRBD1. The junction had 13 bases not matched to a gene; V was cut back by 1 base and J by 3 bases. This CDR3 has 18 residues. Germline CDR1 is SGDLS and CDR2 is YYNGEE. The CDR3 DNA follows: TGTGCCAGCAGCGTAAGGCAGGGGGAAAGATTCGACAATCAGCCCCAGCATTTT. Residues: CASSVRQGERFDNQPQHF.

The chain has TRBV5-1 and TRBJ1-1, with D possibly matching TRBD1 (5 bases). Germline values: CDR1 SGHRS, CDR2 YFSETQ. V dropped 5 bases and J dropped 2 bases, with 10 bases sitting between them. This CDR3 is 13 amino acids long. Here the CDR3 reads CASRSGGNTEAFF. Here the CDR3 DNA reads TGCGCCAGCAGGAGCGGGGGTAACACTGAAGCTTTCTTT.

Written as DNA, the CDR3 is TGTGCCAGCAGCCCCCCCTCCGAAGAGACCCAGTACTTC. Protein product: CASSPPSEETQYF. This chain uses TRBV5-4 with TRBJ2-5, with D uncertain. The CDR3 runs to 13 residues. From germline, CDR1 is SGHNT and CDR2 YYREEE (reference sequence). The V end was cut by 4 bases, the J end by 3 bases, with 10 bases between.

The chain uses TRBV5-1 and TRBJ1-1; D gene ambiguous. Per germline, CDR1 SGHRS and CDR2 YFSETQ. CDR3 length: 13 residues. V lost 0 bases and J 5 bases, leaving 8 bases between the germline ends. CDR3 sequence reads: CASSLDILTEAFF. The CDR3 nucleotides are TGCGCCAGCAGCTTGGACATTTTGACTGAAGCTTTCTTT.

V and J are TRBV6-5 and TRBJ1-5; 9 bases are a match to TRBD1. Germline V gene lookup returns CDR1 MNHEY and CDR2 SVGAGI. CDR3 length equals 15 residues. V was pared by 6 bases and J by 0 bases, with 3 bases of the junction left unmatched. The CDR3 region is CASSRTGDSNQPQHF. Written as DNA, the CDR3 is TGTGCCAGCAGCCGGACAGGGGATAGCAATCAGCCCCAGCATTTT.

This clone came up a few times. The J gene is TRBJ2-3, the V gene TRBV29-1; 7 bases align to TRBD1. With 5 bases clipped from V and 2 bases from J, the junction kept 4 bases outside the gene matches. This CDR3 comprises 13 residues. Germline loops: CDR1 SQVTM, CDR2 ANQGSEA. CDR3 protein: CSVKGTVTDTQYF. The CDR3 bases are TGCAGCGTTAAAGGGACAGTCACAGATACGCAGTATTTT.

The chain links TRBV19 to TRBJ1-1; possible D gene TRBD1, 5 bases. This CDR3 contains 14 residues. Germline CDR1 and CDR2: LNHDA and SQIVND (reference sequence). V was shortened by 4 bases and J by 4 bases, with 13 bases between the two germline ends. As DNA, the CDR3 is TGTGCCAGTAGTAACCTTGGGGGGGGCACTGAAGCTTTCTTT. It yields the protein CASSNLGGGTEAFF.

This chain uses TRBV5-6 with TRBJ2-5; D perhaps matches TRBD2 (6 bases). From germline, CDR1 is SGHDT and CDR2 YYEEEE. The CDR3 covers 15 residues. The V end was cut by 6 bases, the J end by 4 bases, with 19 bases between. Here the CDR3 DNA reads TGTGCCAGCAACCCTCGGAGGGCGATCATAGAGACCCAGTACTTC. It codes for CASNPRRAIIETQYF.

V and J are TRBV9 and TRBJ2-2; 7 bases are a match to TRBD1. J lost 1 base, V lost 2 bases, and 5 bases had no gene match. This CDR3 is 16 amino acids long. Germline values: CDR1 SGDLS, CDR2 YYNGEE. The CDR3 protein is CASSVTGKQNTGELFF. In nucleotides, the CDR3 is TGTGCCAGCAGCGTGACAGGGAAGCAGAACACCGGGGAGCTGTTTTTT.

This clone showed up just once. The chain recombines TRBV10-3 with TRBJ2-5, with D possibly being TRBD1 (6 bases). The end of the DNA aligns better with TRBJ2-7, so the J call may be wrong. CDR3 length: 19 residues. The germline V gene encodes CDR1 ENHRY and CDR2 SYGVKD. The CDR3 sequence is CAISGIRGQTQGATYEQYF. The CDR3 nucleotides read TGTGCCATCAGTGGAATCCGCGGCCAAACACAGGGCGCTACCTACGAGCAGTACTTC.

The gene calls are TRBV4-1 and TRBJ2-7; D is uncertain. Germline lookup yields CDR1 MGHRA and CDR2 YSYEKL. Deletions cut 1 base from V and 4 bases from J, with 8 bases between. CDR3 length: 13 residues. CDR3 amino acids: CASSQVERYEQYF. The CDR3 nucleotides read TGCGCCAGCAGCCAAGTGGAGAGATACGAGCAGTACTTC.

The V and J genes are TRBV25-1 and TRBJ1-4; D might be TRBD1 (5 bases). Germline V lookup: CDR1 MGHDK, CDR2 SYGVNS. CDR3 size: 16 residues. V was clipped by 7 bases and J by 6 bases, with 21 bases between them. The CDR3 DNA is TGTGCCAGCACCAGCAACCCGCCAGGGTTCGATGAAAAACTGTTTTTT. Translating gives CASTSNPPGFDEKLFF.

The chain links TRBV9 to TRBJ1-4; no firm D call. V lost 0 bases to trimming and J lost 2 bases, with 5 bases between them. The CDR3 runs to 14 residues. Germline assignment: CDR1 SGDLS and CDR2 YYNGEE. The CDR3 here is CASSVVGTNEKLFF. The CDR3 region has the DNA TGTGCCAGCAGCGTAGTCGGGACTAATGAAAAACTGTTTTTT.

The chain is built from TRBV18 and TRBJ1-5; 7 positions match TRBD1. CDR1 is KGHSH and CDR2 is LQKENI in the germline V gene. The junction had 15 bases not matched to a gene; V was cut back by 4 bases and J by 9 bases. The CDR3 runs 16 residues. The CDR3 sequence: CASSLRATGSTRPQHF. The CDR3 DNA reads TGTGCCAGCTCACTCCGGGCGACAGGGTCCACGCGGCCCCAGCATTTT. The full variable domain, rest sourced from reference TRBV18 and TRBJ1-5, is NAGVMQNPRHLVRRRGQEARLRCSPMKGHSHVYWYRQLPEEGLKFMVYLQKENIIDESGMPKERFSAEFPKEGPSILRIQQVVRGDSAAYFCASSLRATGSTRPQHFGDGTRLSIL.

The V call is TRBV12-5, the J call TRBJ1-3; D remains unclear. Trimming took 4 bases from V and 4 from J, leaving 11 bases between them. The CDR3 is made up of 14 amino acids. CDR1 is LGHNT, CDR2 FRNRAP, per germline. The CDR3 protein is CASGSRLPGNTIYF. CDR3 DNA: TGTGCTAGTGGTTCGAGGCTCCCGGGAAACACCATATATTTT.

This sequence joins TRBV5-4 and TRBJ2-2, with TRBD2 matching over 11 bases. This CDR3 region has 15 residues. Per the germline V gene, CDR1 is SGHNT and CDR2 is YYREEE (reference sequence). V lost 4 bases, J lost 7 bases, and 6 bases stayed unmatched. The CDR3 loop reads CASSHPLAGGGELFF. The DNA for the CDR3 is TGTGCCAGCAGCCACCCTCTAGCGGGAGGCGGGGAGCTGTTTTTT.

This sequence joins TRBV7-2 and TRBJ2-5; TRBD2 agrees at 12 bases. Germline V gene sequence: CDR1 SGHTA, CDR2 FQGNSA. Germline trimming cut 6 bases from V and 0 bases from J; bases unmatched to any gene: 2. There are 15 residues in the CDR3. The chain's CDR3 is CASRRTSGNQETQYF. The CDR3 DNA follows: TGTGCCAGCAGGCGGACTAGCGGGAACCAAGAGACCCAGTACTTC. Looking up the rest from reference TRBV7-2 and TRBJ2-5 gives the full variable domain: GAGVSQSPSNKVTEKGKDVELRCDPISGHTALYWYRQSLGQGLEFLIYFQGNSAPDKSGLPSDRFSAERTGGSVSTLTIQRTQQEDSAVYLCASRRTSGNQETQYFGPGTRLLVL.